The clone carrying this T cell receptor beta chain was seen just once. Clones were read by immunoSEQ multiplex PCR, and TCRdb kept only the in-frame ones, dropping some. The sample lists 370,000 or so clones; more than 75% were seen once. The sample is drawn from a study of blood T cell repertoires in COVID-19. CDR3 length equals 14 residues. V lost 0 bases and J lost 0, with 5 bases in between. Germline CDR1 SGHVS, CDR2 FNYEAQ. The sequenced material came from PBMCs or T cells enriched from blood (not recorded which). This TCR came from a man aged 25 to 40 who had recovered from COVID-19. V gene TRBV7-6 combines with J gene TRBJ1-1; D call uncertain. CDR3 in amino acids: CASSLARLNTEAFF. In nucleotides, the CDR3 is TGTGCCAGCAGCTTAGCCAGGCTGAACACTGAAGCTTTCTTT.